This T cell receptor (beta chain) was captured in a study of molecular identifiers for immune sequencing clone quantification. As for the study in general: Within a replicate experiment, RNA obtained from either 20,000 or 100,000 naive CD8 cells was divided into five aliquots, and four of those aliquots were then sequenced.

The sample holds many counts of this clonotype. CDR1 and CDR2 (germline): DFQATT, SNEGSKA (reference sequence). The CDR3 spans 19 residues. Trimming removed 6 bases from V and 4 bases from J; junction bases left unmatched: 17. TCRdb processed the PCR reads anew with MiXCR; each CDR3 protein has one entry. This sample carries about 320,000 distinct CDR3 sequences, about a fifth of them seen once, and the ten largest clones take approximately 0.85%. The sample consisted of naive CD8+ T cells from blood, with Jurkat cell RNA spiked in. Specified subset: FACS-sorted CD8+CD4-CCR7+CD45RA+ naive T cells. The sequence derives from a human donor in good health. Some libraries in this study had Jurkat cell RNA spiked in. The chain uses TRBV20-1 and TRBJ2-3, with 15 bases matching TRBD2. CDR3 sequence: CSAKETGTSGGTPPDTQYF. The CDR3 DNA sequence: TGCAGTGCGAAAGAAACCGGGACTAGCGGGGGGACACCCCCAGATACGCAGTATTTT.